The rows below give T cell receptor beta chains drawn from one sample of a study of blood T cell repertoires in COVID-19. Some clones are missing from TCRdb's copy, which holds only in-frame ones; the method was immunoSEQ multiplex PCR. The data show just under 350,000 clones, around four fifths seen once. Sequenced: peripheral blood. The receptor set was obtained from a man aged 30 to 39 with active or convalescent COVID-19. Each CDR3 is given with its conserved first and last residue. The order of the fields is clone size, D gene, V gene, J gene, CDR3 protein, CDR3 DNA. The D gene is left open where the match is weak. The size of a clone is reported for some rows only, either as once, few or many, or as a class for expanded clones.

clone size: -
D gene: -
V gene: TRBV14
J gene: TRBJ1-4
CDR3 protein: CASSLRGGGEKLFF
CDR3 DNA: TGTGCCAGCAGCCTCCGCGGGGGAGGTGAAAAACTGTTTTTT

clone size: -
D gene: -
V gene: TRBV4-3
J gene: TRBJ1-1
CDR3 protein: CASSQAIMNTEAFF
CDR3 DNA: TGCGCCAGCAGCCAGGCCATCATGAACACTGAAGCTTTCTTT

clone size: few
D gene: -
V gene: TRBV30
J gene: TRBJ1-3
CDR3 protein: CAWRSTRGGNTIYF
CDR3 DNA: TGTGCCTGGAGGAGTACGCGTGGTGGAAACACCATATATTTT

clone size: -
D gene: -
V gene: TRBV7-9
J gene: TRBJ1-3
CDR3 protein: CASSSRGWDTIYF
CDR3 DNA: TGTGCCAGCAGCTCCAGGGGATGGGACACCATATATTTT

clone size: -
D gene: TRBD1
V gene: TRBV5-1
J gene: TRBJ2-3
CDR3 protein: CASSSQPGQGTDTQYF
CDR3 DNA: TGCGCCAGCAGCTCCCAACCGGGACAGGGCACAGATACGCAGTATTTT

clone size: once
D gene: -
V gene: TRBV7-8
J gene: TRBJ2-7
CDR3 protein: CASSWGTADYEQYF
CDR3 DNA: TGTGCCAGCAGCTGGGGGACTGCCGACTACGAGCAGTACTTC

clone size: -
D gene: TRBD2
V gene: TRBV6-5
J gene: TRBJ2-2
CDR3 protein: CASSYGSGGGAGELFF
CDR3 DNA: TGTGCCAGCAGTTACGGTAGCGGCGGGGGGGCCGGGGAGCTGTTTTTT

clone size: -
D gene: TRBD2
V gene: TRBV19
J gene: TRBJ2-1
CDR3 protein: CASSIILAGYNEQFF
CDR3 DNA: TGTGCCAGTAGTATAATACTAGCGGGGTACAATGAGCAGTTCTTC

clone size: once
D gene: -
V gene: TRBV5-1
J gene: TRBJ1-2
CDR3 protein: CASSPRTENYGYTF
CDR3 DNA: TGCGCCAGCAGCCCCCGGACAGAGAACTATGGCTACACCTTC

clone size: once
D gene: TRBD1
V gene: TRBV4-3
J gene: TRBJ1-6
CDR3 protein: CASSQDPTGGESPLHF
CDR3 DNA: TGCGCCAGCAGCCAAGATCCAACAGGGGGCGAATCACCCCTCCACTTT

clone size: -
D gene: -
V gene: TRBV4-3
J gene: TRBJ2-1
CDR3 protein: CASSQSTQVNEQFF
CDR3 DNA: TGCGCCAGCAGCCAATCCACTCAGGTCAATGAGCAGTTCTTC

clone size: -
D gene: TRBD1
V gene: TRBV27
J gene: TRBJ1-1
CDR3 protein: CASSLTGTGVTEAFF
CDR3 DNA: TGTGCCAGCAGTCTTACCGGGACAGGGGTAACTGAAGCTTTCTTT

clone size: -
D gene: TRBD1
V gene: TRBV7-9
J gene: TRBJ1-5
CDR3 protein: CASSPHRGPESNQPQHF
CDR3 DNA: TGTGCCAGCAGCCCACACAGGGGGCCGGAGAGCAATCAGCCCCAGCATTTT

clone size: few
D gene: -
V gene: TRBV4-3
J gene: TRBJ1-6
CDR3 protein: CASSHRGQSRSYNSPLHF
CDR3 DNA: TGCGCCAGCAGCCATAGGGGTCAGAGCCGCTCCTATAATTCACCCCTCCACTTT

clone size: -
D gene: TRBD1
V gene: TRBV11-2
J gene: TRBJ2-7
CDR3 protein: CASTGTGVSYEQYF
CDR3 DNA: TGTGCCAGCACCGGGACAGGGGTTTCCTACGAGCAGTACTTC

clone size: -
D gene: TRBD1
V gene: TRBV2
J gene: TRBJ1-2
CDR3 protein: CASSPQKGQGNGYTF
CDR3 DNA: TGTGCCAGCAGTCCACAAAAGGGACAGGGGAACGGCTACACCTTC

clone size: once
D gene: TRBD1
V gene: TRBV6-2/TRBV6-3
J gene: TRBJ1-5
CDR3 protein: CASSSIIPGTGRPQHF
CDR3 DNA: TGTGCCAGCAGTTCAATAATCCCCGGGACAGGTCGGCCCCAGCATTTT

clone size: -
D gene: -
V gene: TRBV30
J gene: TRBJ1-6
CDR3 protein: CAWSPGRSNSPLHF
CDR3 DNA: TGTGCCTGGAGTCCTGGGAGAAGTAATTCACCCCTCCACTTT

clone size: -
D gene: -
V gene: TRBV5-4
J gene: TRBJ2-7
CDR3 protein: CASSPGPHEQYF
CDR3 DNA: TGTGCCAGCAGCCCCGGTCCCCACGAGCAGTACTTC

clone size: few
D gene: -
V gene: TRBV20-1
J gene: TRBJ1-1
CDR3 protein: CSGPRNTEAFF
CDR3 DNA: TGCAGTGGTCCGAGGAACACTGAAGCTTTCTTT

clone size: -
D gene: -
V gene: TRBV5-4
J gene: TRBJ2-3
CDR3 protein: CASSWGTSTDTQYF
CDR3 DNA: TGTGCCAGCAGCTGGGGGACTAGCACAGATACGCAGTATTTT

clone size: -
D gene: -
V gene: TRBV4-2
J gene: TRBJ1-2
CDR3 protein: CASSNPIGGRYGYTF
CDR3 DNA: TGTGCCAGCAGCAATCCCATCGGGGGACGTTACGGCTACACCTTC

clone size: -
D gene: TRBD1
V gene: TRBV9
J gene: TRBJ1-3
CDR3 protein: CASSGTGKSSGNTIYF
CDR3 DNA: TGTGCCAGCAGCGGGACAGGCAAGAGCTCTGGAAACACCATATATTTT

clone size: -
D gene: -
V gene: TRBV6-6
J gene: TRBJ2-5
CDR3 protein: CASIGERETQYF
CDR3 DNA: TGTGCCAGCATTGGGGAGAGAGAGACCCAGTACTTC

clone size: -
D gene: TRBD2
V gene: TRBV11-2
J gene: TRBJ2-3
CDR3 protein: CASSPREGLEDTQYF
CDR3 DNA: TGTGCCAGCAGCCCCCGGGAGGGCTTGGAGGATACGCAGTATTTT

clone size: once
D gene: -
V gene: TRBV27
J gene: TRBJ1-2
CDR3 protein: CASSGQPLPSYGYTF
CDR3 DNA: TGTGCCAGCAGCGGACAGCCGCTTCCCTCCTATGGCTACACCTTC

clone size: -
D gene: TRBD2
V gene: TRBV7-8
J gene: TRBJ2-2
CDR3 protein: CASSPKLAGGRTGELFF
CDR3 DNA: TGTGCCAGCAGCCCGAAACTAGCGGGAGGACGCACCGGGGAGCTGTTTTTT

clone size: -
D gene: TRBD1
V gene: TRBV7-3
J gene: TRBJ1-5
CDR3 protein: CARLFRGNQPQHF
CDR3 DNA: TGTGCCAGACTATTCAGGGGGAATCAGCCCCAGCATTTT

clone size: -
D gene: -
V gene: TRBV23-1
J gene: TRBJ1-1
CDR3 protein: CASSQSRTEAFF
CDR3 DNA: TGCGCCAGCAGTCAATCGAGAACTGAAGCTTTCTTT

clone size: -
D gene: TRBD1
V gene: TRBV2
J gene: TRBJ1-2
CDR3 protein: CATSGGLNYGYTF
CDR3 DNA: TGTGCCACCTCAGGGGGCCTTAACTATGGCTACACCTTC

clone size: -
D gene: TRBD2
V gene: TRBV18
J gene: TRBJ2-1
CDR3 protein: CASSPGRGGPEQFF
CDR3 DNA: TGTGCCAGCTCACCAGGGCGGGGGGGCCCTGAGCAGTTCTTC

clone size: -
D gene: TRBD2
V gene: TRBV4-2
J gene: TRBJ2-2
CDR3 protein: CASSFEGSGRAIGELFF
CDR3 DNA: TGTGCCAGCAGCTTCGAGGGAAGCGGGAGGGCCATCGGGGAGCTGTTTTTT

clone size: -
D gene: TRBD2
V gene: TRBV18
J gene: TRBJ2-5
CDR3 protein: CASSQLALQETQYF
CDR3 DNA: TGTGCCAGCTCCCAACTAGCGCTCCAAGAGACCCAGTACTTC

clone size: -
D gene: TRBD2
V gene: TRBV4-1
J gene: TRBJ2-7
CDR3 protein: CASRGLADYEQYF
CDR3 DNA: TGCGCCAGCAGGGGACTAGCGGACTACGAGCAGTACTTC

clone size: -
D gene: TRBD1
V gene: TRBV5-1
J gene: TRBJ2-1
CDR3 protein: CASSLRWDRVGNEQFF
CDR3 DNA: TGCGCCAGCAGCTTACGTTGGGACAGGGTCGGCAATGAGCAGTTCTTC

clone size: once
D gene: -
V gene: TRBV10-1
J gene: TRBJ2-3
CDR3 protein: CASSDFLPGATDTQYF
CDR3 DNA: TGCGCCAGCAGTGACTTCCTCCCAGGGGCCACAGATACGCAGTATTTT

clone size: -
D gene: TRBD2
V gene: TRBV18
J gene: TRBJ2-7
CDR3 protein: CASSPLASGTYEQYF
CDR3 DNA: TGTGCCAGCTCACCACTGGCTAGCGGGACCTACGAGCAGTACTTC

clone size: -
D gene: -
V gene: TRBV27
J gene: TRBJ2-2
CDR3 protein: CASRGSTGELFF
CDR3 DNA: TGTGCCAGCAGAGGGAGCACCGGGGAGCTGTTTTTT

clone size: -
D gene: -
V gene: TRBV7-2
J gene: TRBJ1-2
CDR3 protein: CASRSLGAAGYTF
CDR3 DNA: TGTGCCAGCAGGAGTCTAGGGGCAGCTGGCTACACCTTC

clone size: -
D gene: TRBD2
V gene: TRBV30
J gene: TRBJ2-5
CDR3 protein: CAWSVRPGLVGTQYF
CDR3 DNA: TGTGCCTGGAGTGTACGCCCGGGACTAGTAGGGACCCAGTACTTC

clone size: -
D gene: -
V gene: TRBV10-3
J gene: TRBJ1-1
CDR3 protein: CAIRNARPSTEAFF
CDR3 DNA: TGTGCCATCAGGAATGCGCGGCCGAGCACTGAAGCTTTCTTT

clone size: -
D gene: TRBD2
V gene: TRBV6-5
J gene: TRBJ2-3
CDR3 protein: CASKGGRASADTQYF
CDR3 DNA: TGTGCCAGCAAGGGCGGGAGGGCCTCGGCAGATACGCAGTATTTT

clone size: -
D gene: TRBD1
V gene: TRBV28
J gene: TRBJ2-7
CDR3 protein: CASRTGGLYEQYF
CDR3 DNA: TGTGCCAGCAGGACAGGGGGCTTATACGAGCAGTACTTC

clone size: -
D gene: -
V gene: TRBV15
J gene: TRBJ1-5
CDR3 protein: CATSRPSSTPGMNQPQHF
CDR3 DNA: TGTGCCACCAGCAGGCCTTCTAGTACCCCAGGGATGAATCAGCCCCAGCATTTT

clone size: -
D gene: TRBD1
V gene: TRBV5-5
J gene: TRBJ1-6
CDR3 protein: CASSLDRGGNSPLHF
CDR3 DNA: TGTGCCAGCAGCTTGGACAGGGGAGGTAATTCACCCCTCCACTTT

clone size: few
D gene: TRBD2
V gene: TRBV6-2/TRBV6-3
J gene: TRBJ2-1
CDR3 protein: CASTPQGLAGDNEQFF
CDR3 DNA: TGTGCCAGCACCCCACAAGGACTAGCGGGAGACAATGAGCAGTTCTTC

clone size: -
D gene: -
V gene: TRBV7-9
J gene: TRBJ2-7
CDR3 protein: CASSSTYEQYF
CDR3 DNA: TGTGCCAGCAGCAGCACTTACGAGCAGTACTTC

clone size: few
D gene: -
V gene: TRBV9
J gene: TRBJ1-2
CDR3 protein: CASSVDNSYGYTF
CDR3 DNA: TGTGCCAGCAGCGTAGACAACAGCTATGGCTACACCTTC

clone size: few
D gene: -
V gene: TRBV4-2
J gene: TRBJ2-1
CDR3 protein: CASSQHQGIYNEQFF
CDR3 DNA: TGTGCCAGCAGCCAGCACCAGGGGATATACAATGAGCAGTTCTTC

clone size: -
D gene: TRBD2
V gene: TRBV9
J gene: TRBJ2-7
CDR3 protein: CASSRLAETFYEQYF
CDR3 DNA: TGTGCCAGCAGCCGACTAGCGGAGACTTTCTACGAGCAGTACTTC

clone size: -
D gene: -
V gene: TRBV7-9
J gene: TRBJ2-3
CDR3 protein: CASSWAGGTDTQYF
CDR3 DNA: TGTGCCAGCAGCTGGGCAGGGGGCACAGATACGCAGTATTTT